The 12 T cell receptor beta chains given below trace back to one sample, sequenced in a study of T cell clones after liver transplantation. TCRdb's table, derived via immunoSEQ multiplex PCR, lists solely in-frame clones and lacks some. The data show nearly 15,000 clones, under 90% seen once. This sample comprised CD8+ T cells from blood, obtained 47 months after liver transplant. The receptors derive from a human patient who received a liver transplant. Some T cells may originate from the graft donor.

The count of this clone is one. V and J are TRBV4-2 and TRBJ2-6, with 7 nucleotides matching TRBD2. V dropped 4 bases and J dropped 2; count of bases not matched to a gene: 11. Germline values: CDR1 LGHNA, CDR2 YNFKEQ. The CDR3 covers 18 residues. For the CDR3, the DNA is TGTGCCAGCAGCCTTCGGACTAGGGGATGGGCTGGGGCCAACGTCCTGACTTTC. Amino acids: CASSLRTRGWAGANVLTF.

This clone is medium-sized in the sample. The J gene is TRBJ2-5, the V gene TRBV6-5; 12 bases align to TRBD2. The junction had 3 bases not matched to a gene; V was cut back by 0 bases and J by 4 bases. Germline CDR1 MNHEY, CDR2 SVGAGI. The CDR3 extends over 16 amino acids. In DNA form, the CDR3 reads TGTGCCAGCAGTTACTCGACTAGCGGGGGTTTAGAGACCCAGTACTTC. This translates into CASSYSTSGGLETQYF.

V is TRBV7-9 and J is TRBJ2-6, with D unclear. The germline CDR1 and CDR2 sequences are SEHNR and FQNEAQ (reference sequence). The CDR3 is 16 residues long. V lost 2 bases to trimming and J lost 0 bases, with 8 bases between them. CDR3 sequence (DNA): TGTGCCAGCAGCTTATTTGGTTTCTCTGGGGCCAACGTCCTGACTTTC. It encodes CASSLFGFSGANVLTF.

The gene calls are TRBV9 and TRBJ1-2; D not resolved. Germline lookup yields CDR1 SGDLS and CDR2 YYNGEE. The CDR3 has 16 residues. The germline V and J ends were trimmed by 1 base and 1 base, with 14 bases remaining between them. CDR3 protein: CASSVWGNPHNYGYTF. The CDR3 DNA reads TGTGCCAGCAGCGTATGGGGTAATCCGCATAACTATGGCTACACCTTC.

The chain uses TRBV7-9 and TRBJ1-2; the D gene is possibly TRBD1 (5 bases). Trimming took off 1 base at V and 3 bases at J, with 15 bases between the two ends. The CDR3 is 16 residues long. CDR1 SEHNR and CDR2 FQNEAQ come from the germline V gene (reference sequence). DNA of the CDR3: TGTGCCAGCAGCTTAGTTTCAGGGCCGATAGACTATGGCTACACCTTC. It specifies CASSLVSGPIDYGYTF.

The chain is built from TRBV5-1 and TRBJ2-7, with D possibly matching TRBD1 (5 bases). The length of the CDR3 is 12 residues. Germline assignment: CDR1 SGHRS and CDR2 YFSETQ. V was cut by 0 bases and J by 6 bases, with 7 bases left in between. CDR3 protein: CASSLAGFEQYF. The CDR3 DNA follows: TGCGCCAGCAGCTTGGCAGGGTTCGAGCAGTACTTC.

J is TRBJ2-7 and V is TRBV6-1; 9 nucleotides agree with TRBD1. Germline CDR1 and CDR2: MNHNS and SASEGT. The CDR3 extends over 15 amino acids. V trimming: 1 base; J trimming: 1 base; junction bases outside the gene matches: 2. CDR3 protein: CASSEGGTGSYEQYF. The CDR3 nucleotides are TGTGCCAGCAGTGAAGGTGGGACAGGGTCCTACGAGCAGTACTTC.

V and J are TRBV27 and TRBJ2-5; no definite D call. This CDR3 is 15 amino acids long. Looked up from germline, CDR1 is MNHEY and CDR2 is SMNVEV (reference sequence). V lost 6 bases and J 2 bases, leaving 16 bases between the germline ends. This CDR3 reads CASSAHPGQQETQYF. The CDR3, as DNA: TGTGCCAGCAGCGCCCACCCCGGGCAACAAGAGACCCAGTACTTC.

The V gene is TRBV5-4, the J gene TRBJ2-1; D is possibly TRBD2 (6 bases). V lost 7 bases to trimming and J lost 5 bases, with 10 bases between them. The CDR3 is 12 amino acids. Germline lookup yields CDR1 SGHNT and CDR2 YYREEE (reference sequence). The CDR3 is CASGRTDNEQFF. CDR3 coding DNA: TGTGCCAGCGGGAGGACCGACAATGAGCAGTTCTTC.

This clone has just one count. V is TRBV29-1 and J is TRBJ2-2; D uncertain. Trimming removed 5 bases from V and 4 bases from J, with 8 bases in between. Germline CDR1 SQVTM, CDR2 ANQGSEA. There are 12 residues in the CDR3. The CDR3 coding sequence is TGCAGCGTTATCCTGGGCACCGGGGAGCTGTTTTTT. Translation gives CSVILGTGELFF.

The CDR3 DNA is TGTGCCAGTAGTATAGGGGCCTATGAGCAGTTCTTC. This encodes CASSIGAYEQFF. This chain joins TRBV19 and TRBJ2-1; unclear D gene. The germline V gene encodes CDR1 LNHDA and CDR2 SQIVND (reference sequence). The CDR3 totals 12 residues. With 1 base removed from V and 8 bases from J, the gap between germline ends came to 6 bases.

V and J are TRBV5-6 and TRBJ2-1, with 8 positions matching TRBD2. The CDR3 spans 17 residues. J gave up 3 bases and V 4 bases, and 12 bases lay outside the gene matches. CDR1 is SGHDT, CDR2 YYEEEE, per germline. CDR3 sequence (DNA): TGTGCCAGCAGCCCTCCTGAAATACTAGCGGACTACAATGAGCAGTTCTTC. This gives the protein CASSPPEILADYNEQFF.